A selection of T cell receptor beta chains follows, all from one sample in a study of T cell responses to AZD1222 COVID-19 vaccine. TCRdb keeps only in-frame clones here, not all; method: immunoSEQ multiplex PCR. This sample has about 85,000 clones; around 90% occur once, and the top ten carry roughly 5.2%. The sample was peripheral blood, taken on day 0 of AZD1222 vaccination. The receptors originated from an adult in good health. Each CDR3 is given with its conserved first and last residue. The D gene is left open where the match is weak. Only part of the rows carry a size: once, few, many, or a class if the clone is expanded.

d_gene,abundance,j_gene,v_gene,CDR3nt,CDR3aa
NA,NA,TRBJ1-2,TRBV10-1,TGCGCAACCCTACCCGGTCGGTATGAGCACTATGGCTACACCTTC,CATLPGRYEHYGYTF
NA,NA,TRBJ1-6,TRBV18,TGTGCCAGCTCACGATCTAGGGATAATTCACCCCTCCACTTT,CASSRSRDNSPLHF
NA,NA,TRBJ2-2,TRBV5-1,TGCGCCAGCAGCTTCGGATCGGGCACCGGGGAGCTGTTTTTT,CASSFGSGTGELFF
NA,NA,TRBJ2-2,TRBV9,TGTGCCAGCGCATCGGGAACCTGGAACACCGGGGAGCTGTTTTTT,CASASGTWNTGELFF
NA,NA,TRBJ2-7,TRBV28,TGTGCCAGCAGTACTTTGGCTGCGCAGAAAGAGCAGTACTTC,CASSTLAAQKEQYF
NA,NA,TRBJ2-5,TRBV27,TGTGCCAGCAGTTGGGGAGAGACCCAGTACTTC,CASSWGETQYF
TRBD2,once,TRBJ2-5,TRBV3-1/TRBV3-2,TGTGCCAGCAGCCAAGTCTTTGGACTAGCGGGAGGTACCGAAGAGACCCAGTACTTC,CASSQVFGLAGGTEETQYF
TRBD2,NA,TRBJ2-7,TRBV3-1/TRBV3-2,TGTGCCAGCAGCCAAGATAGACTAGCGGGAGTCGAGCAGTACTTC,CASSQDRLAGVEQYF
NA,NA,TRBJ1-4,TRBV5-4,TGTGCCAGCAGCTTTCGACAGGTTAATGAAAAACTGTTTTTT,CASSFRQVNEKLFF
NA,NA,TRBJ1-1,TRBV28,TGTGCCACCAGGGATACAGGGTTGGGCACTGAAGCTTTCTTT,CATRDTGLGTEAFF
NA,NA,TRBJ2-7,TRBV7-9,TGTGCCAGCAGCTTAATCGGTCTAGCTAACGAGCAGTACTTC,CASSLIGLANEQYF
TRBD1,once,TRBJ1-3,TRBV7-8,TGTGCCAGCAGCCCCAGACAGGGTGGGGGAAACACCATATATTTT,CASSPRQGGGNTIYF
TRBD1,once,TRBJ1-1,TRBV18,TGTGCCAGCTCACCAGGGACAGGGGACACTGAAGCTTTCTTT,CASSPGTGDTEAFF
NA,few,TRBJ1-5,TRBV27,TGTGCCAGCAGTTCGGGGGCGAATCAGCCCCAGCATTTT,CASSSGANQPQHF
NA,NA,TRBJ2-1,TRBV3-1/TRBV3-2,TGTGCCAGCAGCCCCACACGGCCTTACAATGAGCAGTTCTTC,CASSPTRPYNEQFF
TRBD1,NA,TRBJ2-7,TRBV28,TGTGCCAGCAACCCACAGGGGGGCTCCTACGAGCAGTACTTC,CASNPQGGSYEQYF
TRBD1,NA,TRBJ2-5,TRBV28,TGTGCCAGCAGTTTGACAGGGGGAAAGACCCAGTACTTC,CASSLTGGKTQYF
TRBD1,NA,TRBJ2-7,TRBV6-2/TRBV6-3,TGTGCCAGCAGTTCACCCTTCGGACAGGGGATTTCCTACGAGCAGTACTTC,CASSSPFGQGISYEQYF
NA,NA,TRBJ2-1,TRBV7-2,TGTGCCAGCAGCTTAGGTGGCGTCGCCTACAATGAGCAGTTCTTC,CASSLGGVAYNEQFF
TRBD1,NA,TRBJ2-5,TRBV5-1,TGCGCCAGCAGCCCAGGACAGGGGGAGACCCAGTACTTC,CASSPGQGETQYF
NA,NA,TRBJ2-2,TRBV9,TGTGCCAGCAGCGTAGAGGTCGCTTTGGACACCGGGGAGCTGTTTTTT,CASSVEVALDTGELFF
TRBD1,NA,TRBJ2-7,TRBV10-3,TGTGCCATCAGTGAGTCGGCCGGGACAGGGGCGTACGAGCAGTACTTC,CAISESAGTGAYEQYF